This T cell receptor (beta chain) derives from a study of brain T cells in children with intractable seizures. This CDR3 is 15 amino acids long. CDR1 is GTSNPN, CDR2 SVGIG, per germline (reference sequence). V lost 0 bases and J lost 0; bases outside the gene matches: 1. Time point: blood from clinic visit 5 months post-surgery; TSC patient then seizure free. The sequenced cases were selected for having the highest brain T cell transcript signatures. Before surgery, patients took at least one anti-epileptic drug. Study results and caveats: Patients' HCMV serostatus was unknown; virus specificity rests on CDR3 similarity alone.

Here immunoSEQ multiplex PCR was the method, and the copy in TCRdb shows in-frame clones only, minus some. The sample lists a few hundred thousand clones; over 90% were seen once. Details on this clone: Its antigen is still unknown.

The sequence came from a boy under two years old with tuberous sclerosis and intractable seizures. J is TRBJ2-5 and V is TRBV30, with 10 bases matching TRBD2. This specimen was peripheral blood, taken 4 to 6 months after surgery. The DNA for the CDR3 is TGTGCCTGGAGTGTACTAGCGGGGTACCAAGAGACCCAGTACTTC. It yields the protein CAWSVLAGYQETQYF.